This T cell receptor (beta chain) originates from a study of blood T cell repertoires in COVID-19 (TCRdb year 2020). Regarding the research as a whole: Samples covering the acute and convalescent phases of COVID-19 were provided by collaborators in the United States, Italy and Spain. The material from the prospective study consisted of cDNA or gDNA derived from T cells, B-cell-depleted T cells, or PBMCs. The dataset comprised deeply sampled blood TCRbeta repertoires from subjects exposed to, actively infected with, or recovered from COVID-19. A freely available public database, intended as a resource for researchers studying the immune response to SARS-CoV-2, is where the repertoires were released. Samples were obtained from the ongoing ImmuneRACE study (first 160 participants) and from over a thousand subjects provided by 6 global collaborators. Sample metadata almost always included a de-identified subject ID, COVID-19 status, age in years and sex. HLA class I and class II types, where available, came from metadata supplied by the sample provider rather than from assay-based typing. The full study reports these points: The amount of clinical and demographic metadata varied by source and participant and was provided uncurated.

The immunoSEQ Assay, a bias-controlled multiplex PCR, was used to amplify TCRbeta CDR3 regions from genomic DNA. The source study handled its data this way. The number of nucleated cells in each sample was estimated by amplification of reference gene primers within the assay. To quantify the absolute abundance of each unique TCRbeta CDR3 rearrangement, sequence reads were collapsed and filtered. For each sample, productive Simpson clonality was calculated as the square root of Simpson's diversity index over productive rearrangements. As stored in TCRdb, this immuneACCESS dataset retains in-frame rearrangements with V and J assigned. A fraction of the clones does not appear; measured against another copy, unresolved V genes explain less than half of the discrepancy, and the remainder lacks a known reason. For V, J and clone size, that table is used; D and trimming come from the DNA. This sample holds 70,000 or so clones; over 85% were observed only once. Over 8% of the sample belongs to the ten largest clones.

About this clone: It lacks a known antigen. Base qualities are not provided; no much larger clone lies one nucleotide away.

V lost 4 bases and J lost 2 bases; the stretch between them is 11 bases long. The CDR3 measures 13 amino acids from cysteine to phenylalanine. Of all the DNA, just the CDR3 is kept, 39 bases in frame from base 1. The CDR1 and CDR2 encoded by the germline V gene are SQVTM and ANQGSEA. Collaborating institutions collected whole blood in K2EDTA tubes following their own protocols. For TCRbeta analysis, collaborators shipped samples in one of three forms: frozen whole blood, isolated PBMCs, or DNA extracted from either of those sample types. This sequence was found in a human donor in a cohort sampled during active COVID-19. Sequencing was performed on peripheral blood. The chain was built from TRBV29-1 and TRBJ1-1; matching of 5 bases hints at TRBD1 as the D gene. Here is the DNA: TGCAGCGTTGCGACAGACCAAAACACTGAAGCTTTCTTT. Translated, this gives CSVATDQNTEAFF.